This TCR beta chain is drawn from a study of blood T cell repertoires in COVID-19. Study details: Specimens from acute and convalescent COVID-19 originated in the United States, Italy and Spain.

The repertoire was sequenced with immunoSEQ multiplex PCR; TCRdb's copy has only in-frame clones and lacks some. The table lists 45,000 to 55,000 clones, about 83% of them singletons, with 20% to 25% in the top ten. Trimming removed 11 bases at V and 1 base at J, with 12 bases between. The germline V gene has CDR1 ENHRY and CDR2 SYGVKD. CDR3 size: 14 residues. This chain joins TRBV10-3 and TRBJ1-6; D not certain. Sample: peripheral blood. This receptor was obtained from a woman of 80 years or more with acute or convalescent COVID-19. Here the CDR3 DNA reads TGTGCCGAGTATGGAGGGTCCTATAATTCACCCCTCCACTTT. Protein sequence: CAEYGGSYNSPLHF.